The clone carrying this T cell receptor beta chain showed up just a few times. These data are taken from a study of blood T cell repertoires in COVID-19. Across the whole study: Both acute and convalescent COVID-19 samples were obtained from the United States, Italy and Spain. Sample material is recorded as cDNA or gDNA derived from T cells, B-cell-depleted T cells, or PBMCs.

This CDR3 has 15 amino acids. V was pared by 6 bases and J by 0 bases, with 12 bases between. Germline lookup yields CDR1 ENHRY and CDR2 SYGVKD. How the authors handled the data: Amplification of reference gene primers provided the estimated nucleated cell counts. Some clones are missing from TCRdb's copy, which holds only in-frame ones; the method was immunoSEQ multiplex PCR. For V, J and clone size, that table is used; D and trimming come from the DNA. The data show about 310,000 clones, approximately 87% seen once. The source of this sequence is a woman aged 45-65 years who had recovered from COVID-19. The sample comprised peripheral blood. The chain is built from TRBV10-3 and TRBJ1-5, with D possibly matching TRBD1 (6 bases). CDR3 protein: CAISPGEYSNQPQHF. The CDR3 bases are TGTGCCATCAGCCCAGGGGAGTATAGCAATCAGCCCCAGCATTTT.